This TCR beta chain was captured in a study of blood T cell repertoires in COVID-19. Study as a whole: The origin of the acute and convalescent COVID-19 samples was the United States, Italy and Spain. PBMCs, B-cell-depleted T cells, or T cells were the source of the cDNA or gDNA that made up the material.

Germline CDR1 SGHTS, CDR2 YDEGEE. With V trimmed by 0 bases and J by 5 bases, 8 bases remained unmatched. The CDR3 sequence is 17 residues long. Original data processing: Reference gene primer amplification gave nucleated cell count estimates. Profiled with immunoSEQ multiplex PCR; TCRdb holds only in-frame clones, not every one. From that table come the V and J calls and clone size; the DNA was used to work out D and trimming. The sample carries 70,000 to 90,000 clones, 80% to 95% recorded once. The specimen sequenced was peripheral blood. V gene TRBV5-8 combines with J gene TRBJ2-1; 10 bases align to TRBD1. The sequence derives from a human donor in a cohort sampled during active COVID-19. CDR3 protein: CASSLAMTGGPDNEQFF. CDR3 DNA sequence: TGTGCCAGCAGCTTGGCGATGACAGGGGGCCCCGACAATGAGCAGTTCTTC.